The 12 T cell receptor beta chains in this list originate from one sample, sequenced in a study of T cell responses to AZD1222 COVID-19 vaccine. Some clones are missing from TCRdb's copy, which holds only in-frame ones; the method was immunoSEQ multiplex PCR. The data hold roughly 150,000 clones, with roughly 91% observed a single time. Sequences were derived from peripheral blood, sampled 28 days after the second AZD1222 dose. The source is an adult who received the AZD1222 COVID-19 vaccine.

The rearrangement links TRBV11-3 to TRBJ1-2; the D gene is possibly TRBD1 (5 bases). The CDR3 runs 14 residues. V lost 0 bases and J lost 6, with 11 bases in between. The germline CDR1 and CDR2 sequences are SGHNT and YENEEA. The CDR3 DNA reads TGTGCCAGCAGCTTAGATCAGGGAGGACATGGCTACACCTTC. Amino acids: CASSLDQGGHGYTF.

V is TRBV7-9 and J is TRBJ2-3; D unresolved. V lost 5 bases and J 5 bases, leaving 8 bases between the germline ends. The CDR3 is made up of 12 amino acids. Germline CDR1 and CDR2: SEHNR and FQNEAQ (reference sequence). The CDR3, as DNA: TGTGCCAGCAGCCTAAACAGAGATACGCAGTATTTT. Residues: CASSLNRDTQYF.

This clone was seen once. V gene TRBV10-3 combines with J gene TRBJ2-7; D is unresolved. Germline assignment: CDR1 ENHRY and CDR2 SYGVKD. The CDR3 has 14 residues. V was cut by 3 bases and J by 0 bases, with 9 bases left in between. Written as DNA, the CDR3 is TGTGCCATCAGTGACGGACGTAGCTCCTACGAGCAGTACTTC. Amino acid sequence: CAISDGRSSYEQYF.

The CDR3 here is CASTPEVPSGNTIYF. CDR3 sequence (DNA): TGTGCCAGCACTCCCGAGGTCCCCTCTGGAAACACCATATATTTT. The chain has TRBV21-1 and TRBJ1-3. TRBV21-1 is a pseudogene locus. CDR3 length: 15 amino acids.

The chain has TRBV6-1 and TRBJ2-7, with a weak D call TRBD2 (6 bases). The CDR3 is 14 residues long. V was trimmed by 1 base and J by 2 bases, leaving 9 bases between them. Germline V gene sequence: CDR1 MNHNS, CDR2 SASEGT. In DNA form, the CDR3 reads TGTGCCAGCAGTGAAGGGCGGGGTCCCTACGAGCAGTACTTC. It codes for CASSEGRGPYEQYF.

The rearrangement uses TRBV7-9 and TRBJ1-1; 7 bases are shared with TRBD1. V shed 1 base, J shed 5 bases, and the junction held 4 bases outside the gene matches. Germline values: CDR1 SEHNR, CDR2 FQNEAQ (reference sequence). The CDR3 consists of 14 residues. CDR3 in amino acids: CASSLGQGKTEAFF. The CDR3 bases are TGTGCCAGCAGCTTAGGACAGGGAAAGACTGAAGCTTTCTTT.

For the CDR3, the DNA is TGTGCCAGCAGTTTATTCAACAGGGTGAACACTGAAGCTTTCTTT. This translates into CASSLFNRVNTEAFF. The chain employs TRBV28 and TRBJ1-1, with D maybe TRBD1 (6 bases). The CDR3 totals 15 residues. The germline CDR1 and CDR2 sequences are MDHEN and SYDVKM. Trimming took 1 base from V and 0 from J, leaving 9 bases between them.

The rearrangement joins TRBV4-1 to TRBJ1-1; D possibly corresponds to TRBD1 (6 bases). This CDR3 has 17 amino acids. Trimming shortened V by 1 base and J by 7 bases, and 22 bases separated the two germline ends. Germline CDR1 reads MGHRA; CDR2 reads YSYEKL. CDR3: CASSQGSRTVMTSEAFF. CDR3 nucleotide sequence: TGCGCCAGCAGCCAAGGAAGTCGGACAGTAATGACCAGTGAAGCTTTCTTT.

V and J are TRBV27 and TRBJ2-2; TRBD2 aligns across 15 bases. The ends lost 2 bases at V and 1 base at J; junction bases unmatched: 5. CDR3 length: 19 amino acids. CDR1 and CDR2 from the germline V gene are MNHEY and SMNVEV (reference sequence). The CDR3 DNA follows: TGTGCCAGCAGTTTACGCGGACTAGCGGGGGGGCAGAACACCGGGGAGCTGTTTTTT. This translates into CASSLRGLAGGQNTGELFF.

The chain carries TRBV18 and TRBJ2-2, with D tentatively TRBD2 (5 bases). Germline-derived CDR1 and CDR2 are KGHSH and LQKENI. The CDR3 length is 15 residues. Deletions cut 5 bases from V and 1 base from J, with 11 bases between. This CDR3 is CASSLGRENTGELFF. DNA for the CDR3: TGTGCCAGCTCATTAGGACGGGAGAACACCGGGGAGCTGTTTTTT.

The chain uses TRBV7-6 and TRBJ1-3, with D possibly being TRBD1 (6 bases). The germline V and J ends were trimmed by 5 bases and 2 bases, with 10 bases remaining between them. The germline V gene has CDR1 SGHVS and CDR2 FNYEAQ. CDR3 size: 14 residues. CDR3 DNA: TGTGCCAGCAGCGTAGGGGGAACTGGAAACACCATATATTTT. This gives the protein CASSVGGTGNTIYF.

The chain joins TRBV3-1 (or the pseudogene TRBV3-2) to TRBJ2-1, with 13 positions matching TRBD2. The CDR3 is 16 amino acids. Germline lookup yields CDR1 LGHDT and CDR2 YNNKEL (reference sequence). Trimming at V came to 2 bases and at J to 6 bases, leaving 4 bases not matched to a gene. The CDR3 region is CASSQTSGRGFNEQFF. The CDR3 DNA sequence: TGTGCCAGCAGCCAAACTAGCGGGAGGGGTTTCAATGAGCAGTTCTTC.